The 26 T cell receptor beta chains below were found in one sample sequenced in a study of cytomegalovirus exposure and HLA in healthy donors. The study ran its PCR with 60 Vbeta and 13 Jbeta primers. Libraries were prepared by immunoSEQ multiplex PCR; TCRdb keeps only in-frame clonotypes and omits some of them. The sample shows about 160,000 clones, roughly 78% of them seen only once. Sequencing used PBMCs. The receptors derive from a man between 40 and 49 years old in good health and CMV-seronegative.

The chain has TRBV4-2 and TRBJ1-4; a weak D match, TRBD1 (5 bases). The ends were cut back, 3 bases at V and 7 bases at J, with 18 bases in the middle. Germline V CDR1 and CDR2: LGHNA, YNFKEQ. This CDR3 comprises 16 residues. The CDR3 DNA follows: TGTGCCAGCAGCCAGCCCTCAGTGGGGCAGAGTGAAAAACTGTTTTTT. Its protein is CASSQPSVGQSEKLFF.

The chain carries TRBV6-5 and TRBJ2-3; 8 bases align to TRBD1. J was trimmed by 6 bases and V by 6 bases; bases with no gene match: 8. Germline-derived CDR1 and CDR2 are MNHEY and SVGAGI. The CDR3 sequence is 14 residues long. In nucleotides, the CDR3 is TGTGCCAGCAGCATGGACAGGGTCCGGGATACGCAGTATTTT. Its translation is CASSMDRVRDTQYF.

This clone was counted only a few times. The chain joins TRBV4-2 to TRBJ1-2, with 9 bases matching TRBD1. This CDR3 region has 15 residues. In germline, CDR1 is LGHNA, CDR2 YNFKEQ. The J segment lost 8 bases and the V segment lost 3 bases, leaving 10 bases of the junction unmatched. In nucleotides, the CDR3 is TGTGCCAGCAGCCAGGCAATGACAGGGGGTACGGGCTACACCTTC. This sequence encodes CASSQAMTGGTGYTF.

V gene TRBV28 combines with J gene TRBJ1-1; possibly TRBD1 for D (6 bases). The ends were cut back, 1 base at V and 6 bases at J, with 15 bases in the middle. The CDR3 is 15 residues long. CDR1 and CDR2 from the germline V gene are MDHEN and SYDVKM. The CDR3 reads CASSLSGRGISEAFF. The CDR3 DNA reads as TGTGCCAGCAGTTTATCGGGCAGGGGTATCTCTGAAGCTTTCTTT.

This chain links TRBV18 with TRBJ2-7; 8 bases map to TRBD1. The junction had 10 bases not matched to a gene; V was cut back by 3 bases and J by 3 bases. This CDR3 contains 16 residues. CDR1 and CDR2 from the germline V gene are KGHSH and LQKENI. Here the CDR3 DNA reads TGTGCCAGCTCACCGGTCGGGACAGGCAAGAGCTACGAGCAGTACTTC. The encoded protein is CASSPVGTGKSYEQYF. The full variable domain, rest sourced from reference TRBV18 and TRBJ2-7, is NAGVMQNPRHLVRRRGQEARLRCSPMKGHSHVYWYRQLPEEGLKFMVYLQKENIIDESGMPKERFSAEFPKEGPSILRIQQVVRGDSAAYFCASSPVGTGKSYEQYFGPGTRLTVT.

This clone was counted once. The CDR3 spells CASRASGNYEQYF. The CDR3 DNA reads TGTGCCAGCAGAGCCAGCGGGAACTACGAGCAGTACTTC. The chain couples TRBV7-2 to TRBJ2-7; 7 positions match TRBD2. This CDR3 is built from 13 residues. With 6 bases clipped from V and 3 bases from J, the junction kept 5 bases outside the gene matches. Per germline, CDR1 SGHTA and CDR2 FQGNSA.

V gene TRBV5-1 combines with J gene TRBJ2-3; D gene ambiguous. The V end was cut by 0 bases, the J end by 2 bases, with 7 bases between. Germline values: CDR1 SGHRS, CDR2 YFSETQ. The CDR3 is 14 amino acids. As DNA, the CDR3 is TGCGCCAGCAGCTTGGCCCAGATCACAGATACGCAGTATTTT. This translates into CASSLAQITDTQYF.

DNA for the CDR3: TGTGCCAGCAGCCCATGGACACAGAGCTACGAGCAGTACTTC. This gives the protein CASSPWTQSYEQYF. The chain joins TRBV11-1 to TRBJ2-7, with D maybe TRBD1 (5 bases). Trimming pared 5 bases from V and 3 bases from J, leaving 14 bases between. The length of the CDR3 is 14 residues. Germline V gene sequence: CDR1 SGHAT, CDR2 FQDESV (reference sequence).

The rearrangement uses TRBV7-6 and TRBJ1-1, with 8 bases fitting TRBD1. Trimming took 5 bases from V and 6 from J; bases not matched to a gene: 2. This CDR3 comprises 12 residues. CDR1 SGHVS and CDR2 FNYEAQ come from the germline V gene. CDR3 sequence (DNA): TGTGCCAGCAGCCCGACAGGGGCTGAAGCTTTCTTT. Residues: CASSPTGAEAFF.

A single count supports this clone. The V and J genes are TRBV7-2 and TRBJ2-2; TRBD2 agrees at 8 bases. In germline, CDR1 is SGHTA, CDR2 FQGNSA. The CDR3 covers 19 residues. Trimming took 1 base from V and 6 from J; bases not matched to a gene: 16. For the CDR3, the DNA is TGTGCCAGCAGCTTAGAGGCATACACCCTTGGGACTAGATCCGGGGAGCTGTTTTTT. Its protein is CASSLEAYTLGTRSGELFF.

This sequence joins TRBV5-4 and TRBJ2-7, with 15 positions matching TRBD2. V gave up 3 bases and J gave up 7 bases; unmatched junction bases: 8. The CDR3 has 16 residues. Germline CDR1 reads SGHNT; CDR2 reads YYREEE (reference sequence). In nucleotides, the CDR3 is TGTGCCAGCAGCTATAAGGGACTAGCGGGAGGCGGTGAGCAGTACTTC. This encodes CASSYKGLAGGGEQYF.

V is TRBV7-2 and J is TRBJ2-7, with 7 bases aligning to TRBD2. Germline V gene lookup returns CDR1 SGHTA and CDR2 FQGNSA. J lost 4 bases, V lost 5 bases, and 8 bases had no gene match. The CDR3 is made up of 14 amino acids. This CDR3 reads CASSPGGSGYEQYF. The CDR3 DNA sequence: TGTGCCAGCAGCCCCGGCGGGAGTGGATACGAGCAGTACTTC.

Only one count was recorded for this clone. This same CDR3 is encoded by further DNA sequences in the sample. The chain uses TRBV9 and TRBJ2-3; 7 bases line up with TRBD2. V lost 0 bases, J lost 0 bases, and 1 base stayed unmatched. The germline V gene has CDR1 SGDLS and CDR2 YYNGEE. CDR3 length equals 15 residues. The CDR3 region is CASSVGGGSTDTQYF. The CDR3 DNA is TGTGCCAGCAGCGTAGGGGGGGGAAGCACAGATACGCAGTATTTT.

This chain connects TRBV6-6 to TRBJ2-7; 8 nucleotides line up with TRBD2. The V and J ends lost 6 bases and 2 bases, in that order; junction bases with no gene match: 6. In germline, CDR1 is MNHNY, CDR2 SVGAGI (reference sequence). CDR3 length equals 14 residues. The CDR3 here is CASSGLAITYEQYF. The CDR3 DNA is TGTGCCAGCAGCGGACTAGCAATAACCTACGAGCAGTACTTC.

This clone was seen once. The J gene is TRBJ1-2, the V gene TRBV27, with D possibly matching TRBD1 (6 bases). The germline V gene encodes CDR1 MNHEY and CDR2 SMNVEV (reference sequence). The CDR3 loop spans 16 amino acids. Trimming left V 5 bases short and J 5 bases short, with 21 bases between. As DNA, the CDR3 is TGTGCCAGCAGTCCCAACAGGGTTATAGGACGGTATGGCTACACCTTC. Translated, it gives CASSPNRVIGRYGYTF.

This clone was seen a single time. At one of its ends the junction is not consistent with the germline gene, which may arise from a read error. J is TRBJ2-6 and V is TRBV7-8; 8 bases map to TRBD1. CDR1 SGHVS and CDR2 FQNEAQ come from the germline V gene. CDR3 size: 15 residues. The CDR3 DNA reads TGTGCCAGCAGCACCAGGGGGCACGGGGCCAACGGCCTGACTTTC. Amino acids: CASSTRGHGANGLTF.

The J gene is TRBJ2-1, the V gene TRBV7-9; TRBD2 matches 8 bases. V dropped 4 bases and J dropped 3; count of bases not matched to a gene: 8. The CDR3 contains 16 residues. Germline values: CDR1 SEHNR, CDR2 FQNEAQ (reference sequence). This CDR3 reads CASSSVAGLNYNEQFF. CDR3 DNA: TGTGCCAGCAGCTCGGTAGCGGGACTAAACTACAATGAGCAGTTCTTC.

The CDR3 region is CASRRTGGPYNEQFF. CDR3 sequence (DNA): TGTGCCAGCAGACGCACCGGAGGTCCTTACAATGAGCAGTTCTTC. This rearrangement joins TRBV6-5 to TRBJ2-1; perhaps TRBD2 as D (5 bases). V shed 6 bases and J shed 4 bases, with 16 bases lying between them. Germline CDR1 is MNHEY and CDR2 is SVGAGI. The CDR3 runs 15 residues.

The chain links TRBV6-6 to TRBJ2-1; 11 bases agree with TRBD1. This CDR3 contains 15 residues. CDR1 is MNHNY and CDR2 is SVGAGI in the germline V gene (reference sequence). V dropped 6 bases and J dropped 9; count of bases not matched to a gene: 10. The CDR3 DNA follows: TGTGCCAGCAGAGCCGGACAGGGGGCGCACAGTGAGCAGTTCTTC. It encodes CASRAGQGAHSEQFF.

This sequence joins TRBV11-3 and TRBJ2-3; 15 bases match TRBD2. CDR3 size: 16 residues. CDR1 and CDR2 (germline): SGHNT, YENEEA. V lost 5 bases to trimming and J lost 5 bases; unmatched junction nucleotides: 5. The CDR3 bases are TGTGCCAGCAGCCCAGGACTAGCGGGAGGGGAAGATACGCAGTATTTT. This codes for CASSPGLAGGEDTQYF.

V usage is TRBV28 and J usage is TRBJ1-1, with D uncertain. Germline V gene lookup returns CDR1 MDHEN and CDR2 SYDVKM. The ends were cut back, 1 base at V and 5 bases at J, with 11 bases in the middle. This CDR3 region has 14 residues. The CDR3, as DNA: TGTGCCAGCAGTTTATCCAGCCGAGGAACTGAAGCTTTCTTT. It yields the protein CASSLSSRGTEAFF.

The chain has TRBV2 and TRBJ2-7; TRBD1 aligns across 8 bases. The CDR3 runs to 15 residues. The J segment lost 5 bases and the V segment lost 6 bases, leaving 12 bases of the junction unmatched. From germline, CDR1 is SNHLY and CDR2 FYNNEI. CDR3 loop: CASRDRTRGRDEQYF. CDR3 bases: TGTGCCAGCAGGGACCGAACCAGGGGGCGGGACGAGCAGTACTTC.

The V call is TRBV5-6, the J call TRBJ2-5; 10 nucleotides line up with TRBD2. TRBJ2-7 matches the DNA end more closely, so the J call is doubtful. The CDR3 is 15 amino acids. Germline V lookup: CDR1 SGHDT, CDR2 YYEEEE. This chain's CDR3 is CASSKGSGGTYEQYF. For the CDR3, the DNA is TGTGCCAGCAGTAAGGGTAGCGGGGGGACCTACGAGCAGTACTTC.

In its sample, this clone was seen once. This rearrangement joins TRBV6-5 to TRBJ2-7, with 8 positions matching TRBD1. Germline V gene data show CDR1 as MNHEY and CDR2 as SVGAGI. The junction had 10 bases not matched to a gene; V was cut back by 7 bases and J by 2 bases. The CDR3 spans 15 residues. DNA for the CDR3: TGTGCCAGCACCCCAGGGGGCAGGCCCCCCTACGAGCAGTACTTC. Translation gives CASTPGGRPPYEQYF.

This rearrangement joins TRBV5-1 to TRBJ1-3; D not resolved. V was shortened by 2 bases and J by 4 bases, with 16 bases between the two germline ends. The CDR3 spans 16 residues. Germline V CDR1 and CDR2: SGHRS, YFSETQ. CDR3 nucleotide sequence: TGCGCCAGCAGCTTCGGCGGCCTGGATATAGGAAACACCATATATTTT. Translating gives CASSFGGLDIGNTIYF.

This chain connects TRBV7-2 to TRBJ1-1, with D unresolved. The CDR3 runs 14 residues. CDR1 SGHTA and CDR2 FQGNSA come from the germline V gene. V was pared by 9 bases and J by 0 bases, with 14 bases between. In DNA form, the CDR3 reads TGTGCCAGTGAACTTCGGAGGGTGAACACTGAAGCTTTCTTT. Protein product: CASELRRVNTEAFF.